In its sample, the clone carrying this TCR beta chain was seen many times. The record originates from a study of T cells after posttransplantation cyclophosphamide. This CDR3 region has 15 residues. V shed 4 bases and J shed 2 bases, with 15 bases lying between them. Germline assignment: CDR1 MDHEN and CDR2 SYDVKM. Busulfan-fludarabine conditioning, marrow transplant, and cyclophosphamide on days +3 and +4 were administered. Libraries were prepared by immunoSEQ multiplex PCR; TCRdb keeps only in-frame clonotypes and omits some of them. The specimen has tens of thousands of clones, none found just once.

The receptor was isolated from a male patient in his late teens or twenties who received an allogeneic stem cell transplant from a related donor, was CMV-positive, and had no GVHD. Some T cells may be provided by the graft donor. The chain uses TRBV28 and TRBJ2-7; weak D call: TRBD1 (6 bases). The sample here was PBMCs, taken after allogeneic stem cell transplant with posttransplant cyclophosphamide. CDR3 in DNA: TGTGCCAGCAGTTCCCTCGACAGGACGACCTACGAGCAGTACTTC. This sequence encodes CASSSLDRTTYEQYF.